A single sample is the source of the 9 T cell receptor beta chains below, sequenced in a study of PD-1 blockade in classical Hodgkin lymphoma (dated by TCRdb to about 2020). The library relied on the immunoSEQ multiplex PCR assay. TCRdb mirrors the immuneACCESS table, restricted to in-frame sequences. Some clones are absent from its copies; in checked studies, under half trace to an unresolved V gene, and the reason for the others is unknown. Here the sample has about 41,000 clones; roughly 80% occur a single time. Together, the top ten hold around 22% of the sample. Read against the paper, the sample's time point label means: cycle 1 day 1 (C1D1), immediately before nivolumab initiation. Every trial patient had relapsed after autologous stem cell transplantation, and cohorts A, B and C differed in prior brentuximab vedotin exposure. The input for sequencing was peripheral blood mononuclear cells (PBMCs), taken at baseline. The receptor set was obtained from a human donor with classical Hodgkin lymphoma.

This chain links TRBV5-6 with TRBJ2-7; 7 bases are shared with TRBD2. Germline V CDR1 and CDR2: SGHDT, YYEEEE. The V gene end was trimmed by 6 bases and the J gene end by 2 bases; junction bases not matched to a gene: 8. The CDR3 covers 14 residues. The CDR3, as DNA: TGTGCCAGCATCAATTCCGGACTAGCCTACGAGCAGTACTTC. This codes for CASINSGLAYEQYF.

This sequence joins TRBV19 and TRBJ2-7, with D unclear. The CDR3 is 13 residues long. Germline CDR1 LNHDA, CDR2 SQIVND (reference sequence). V lost 5 bases and J 3 bases, leaving 11 bases between the germline ends. CDR3: CASSHGRIYEQYF. In DNA, the CDR3 is TGTGCCAGTAGTCACGGACGGATCTACGAGCAGTACTTC.

The CDR3 DNA is TGCGCCAGCAGCTTGGCGCTAGCGGGAGGGGGCAATGAGCAGTTCTTC. It specifies CASSLALAGGGNEQFF. The chain links TRBV5-1 to TRBJ2-1, with TRBD2 identical over 12 bases. Trimming cost V 0 bases and J 6 bases; bases outside gene matches: 4. Germline assignment: CDR1 SGHRS and CDR2 YFSETQ. The CDR3 is made up of 16 amino acids. The full variable domain, with the rest looked up from reference TRBV5-1 and TRBJ2-1, is KAGVTQTPRYLIKTRGQQVTLSCSPISGHRSVSWYQQTPGQGLQFLFEYFSETQRNKGNFPGRFSGRQFSNSRSEMNVSTLELGDSALYLCASSLALAGGGNEQFFGPGTRLTVL.

The chain employs TRBV25-1 and TRBJ2-1, with a weak D call TRBD2 (5 bases). The CDR3 is made up of 14 amino acids. V gave up 1 base and J gave up 9 bases, with 13 bases separating them. The germline V gene has CDR1 MGHDK and CDR2 SYGVNS. Written as DNA, the CDR3 is TGTGCCAGCAGTGAATGGTCGGGGATGGGTGAGCAGTTCTTC. Residues: CASSEWSGMGEQFF.

The rearrangement joins TRBV9 to TRBJ1-4; no definite D call. The CDR3 totals 14 residues. V lost 1 base to trimming and J lost 0 bases, with 4 bases between them. Germline V gene sequence: CDR1 SGDLS, CDR2 YYNGEE. The CDR3 DNA reads as TGTGCCAGCAGCGTACAAGCAACTAATGAAAAACTGTTTTTT. This codes for CASSVQATNEKLFF.

This clone showed up just a few times. The chain joins TRBV11-1 to TRBJ1-1; D gene unclear. V was cut by 3 bases and J by 1 base, with 21 bases left in between. This CDR3 spans 18 amino acids. Germline V gene sequence: CDR1 SGHAT, CDR2 FQDESV (reference sequence). CDR3 DNA: TGTGCCAGCAGCTTGGACCGAACCATCCCAAACTCGAACACTGAAGCTTTCTTT. It yields the protein CASSLDRTIPNSNTEAFF. The complete variable domain, with remaining parts taken from reference TRBV11-1 and TRBJ1-1, reads EAEVAQSPRYKITEKSQAVAFWCDPISGHATLYWYRQILGQGPELLVQFQDESVVDDSQLPKDRFSAERLKGVDSTLKIQPAELGDSAMYLCASSLDRTIPNSNTEAFFGQGTRLTVV.

The sample holds a few counts of this clone. This chain links TRBV4-1 with TRBJ2-1; no reliable D call. The germline V gene has CDR1 MGHRA and CDR2 YSYEKL. The CDR3 totals 15 residues. The ends were cut back, 5 bases at V and 2 bases at J, with 13 bases in the middle. CDR3 DNA sequence: TGCGCCAGCAGCTTCCGGGCCGACCCCTACAATGAGCAGTTCTTC. This gives the protein CASSFRADPYNEQFF.

The chain joins TRBV27 to TRBJ2-7; 8 positions match TRBD2. The V segment lost 3 bases and the J segment 0 bases; nucleotides outside the gene matches: 1. Germline values: CDR1 MNHEY, CDR2 SMNVEV (reference sequence). The CDR3 sequence is 14 residues long. CDR3 nucleotides: TGTGCCAGCAGTTTGGGGACTAGCTCCTACGAGCAGTACTTC. Residues: CASSLGTSSYEQYF.

As DNA, the CDR3 is TGTGCCAGCAGCTTAGTGGGCTTACCAGAGACCCAGTACTTC. This translates into CASSLVGLPETQYF. The rearrangement uses TRBV11-2 and TRBJ2-5; no clear D gene. CDR1 is SGHAT and CDR2 is FQNNGV in the germline V gene. This CDR3 is 14 amino acids long. V dropped 1 base and J dropped 4 bases, with 10 bases sitting between them.